These 9 T cell receptor beta chains were all obtained from the same sample, sequenced in a study of regulatory T cells in long-lasting Graves disease. Specified time point: persistent/refractory GD, antithyroid drugs over 5 years with positive TRAb. RNA from PBMCs was the source of the TCR library. In building TCR beta libraries, iRepertoire HTBI primers were used together with Arm-PCR of CDR3 regions. A single record per CDR3 protein comes from TCRdb applying MiXCR to the multiplex PCR reads. The sample consists of 400,000 to 500,000 distinct CDR3 sequences, about 21% of them appearing once. Sequenced here: peripheral blood mononuclear cells (PBMCs), sampled when the disease was refractory, from a patient treated with antithyroid drugs. The source is a female donor with Graves disease.

This clonotype appeared a few times. The CDR3 nucleotides are TGTGCCAGCAGTCCAGGACTAGCGGGCACAGATACGCAGTATTTT. Translating gives CASSPGLAGTDTQYF. V is TRBV12-3 or TRBV12-4 and J is TRBJ2-3, with TRBD2 matching 10 bases. Trimming cost V 5 bases and J 1 base; bases outside gene matches: 3. This CDR3 region has 15 residues.

CDR3 sequence reads: CASGTGALGGANVLTF. The DNA for the CDR3 is TGCGCCAGCGGGACAGGGGCCCTCGGCGGGGCCAACGTCCTGACTTTC. The V gene is TRBV5-1, the J gene TRBJ2-6; 10 bases line up with TRBD1. Germline V lookup: CDR1 SGHRS, CDR2 YFSETQ. Unmatched junction bases numbered 8, after V lost 7 bases and J lost 4 bases. The CDR3 consists of 16 residues.

Regarding this clonotype: One base away lies a much larger clone, so this may be a sequencing read error. The J gene is TRBJ2-5, the V gene TRBV20-1; TRBD2 matches 9 bases. Germline trimming cut 8 bases from V and 5 bases from J; bases unmatched to any gene: 15. This CDR3 spans 15 amino acids. Germline lookup yields CDR1 DFQATT and CDR2 SNEGSKA (reference sequence). This chain's CDR3 is CSTIPTSGGGETQYF. In DNA, the CDR3 is TGCAGTACTATCCCGACTAGCGGTGGGGGGGAGACCCAGTACTTC.

This clonotype occurred many times. The chain is built from TRBV5-1 and TRBJ2-1; the match to TRBD2 covers 8 bases. CDR1 and CDR2 from the germline V gene are SGHRS and YFSETQ. Trimming at V came to 1 base and at J to 0 bases, leaving 3 bases not matched to a gene. The CDR3 totals 16 residues. CDR3 in amino acids: CASSLQRETSYNEQFF. The CDR3 region has the DNA TGCGCCAGCAGCTTGCAGCGGGAGACCTCCTACAATGAGCAGTTCTTC.

This clonotype was seen at least ten times. The chain combines TRBV2 with TRBJ1-2, with D unresolved. The germline CDR1 and CDR2 sequences are SNHLY and FYNNEI. V was pared by 7 bases and J by 6 bases, with 12 bases between. The CDR3 covers 12 residues. CDR3 bases: TGTGCCAGCATTGGGCTTTTGGATGGCTACACCTTC. It codes for CASIGLLDGYTF. Full variable domain (missing parts from reference TRBV2 and TRBJ1-2): EPEVTQTPSHQVTQMGQEVILRCVPISNHLYFYWYRQILGQKVEFLVSFYNNEISEKSEIFDDQFSVERPDGSNFTLKIRSTKLEDSAMYFCASIGLLDGYTFGSGTRLTVV.

This clonotype appeared once. The genes are TRBV6-5 and TRBJ2-3; D not resolved. The CDR3 sequence is 12 residues long. Trimming left V 0 bases short and J 13 bases short, with 11 bases between. CDR1 is MNHEY, CDR2 SVGAGI, per germline. The CDR3 spells CASSYSSLPEYF. CDR3 sequence (DNA): TGTGCCAGCAGTTACTCGAGCCTCCCCGAGTATTTT.

This clonotype has at least ten counts. The chain is built from TRBV14 and TRBJ2-5; the match to TRBD1 covers 9 bases. CDR1 SGHDN and CDR2 FVKESK come from the germline V gene. The V segment lost 3 bases and the J segment 6 bases; nucleotides outside the gene matches: 8. The CDR3 loop spans 15 amino acids. The CDR3: CASSQVDRGRQTQYF. The CDR3 DNA reads TGTGCCAGCAGCCAGGTGGACAGGGGCAGACAGACCCAGTACTTC.

This clonotype was counted between two and nine times. CDR3: CASSTEDSRSYEQYF. The DNA of the CDR3 is TGTGCCAGCAGCACCGAGGACAGCCGCTCCTACGAGCAGTACTTC. The chain carries TRBV9 and TRBJ2-7, with D perhaps matching TRBD1 (6 bases). V was clipped by 4 bases and J by 0 bases, with 14 bases between them. Germline V lookup: CDR1 SGDLS, CDR2 YYNGEE. This CDR3 is 15 amino acids long.

V and J are TRBV3-1 and TRBJ2-7, with D perhaps assigned TRBD1 or TRBD2 (5 bases each). Trimming stripped 0 bases from V and 3 bases from J, with 9 bases between. The CDR3 extends over 14 amino acids. Germline CDR1 is LGHDT and CDR2 is YNNKEL (reference sequence). The CDR3 protein is CASSQDWDDYEQYF. Here the CDR3 DNA reads TGTGCCAGCAGCCAAGATTGGGACGACTACGAGCAGTACTTC.